This TCR beta chain was retrieved from a study of blood T cell repertoires in COVID-19. The wider study: The cDNA or gDNA used as material had been derived from T cells, B-cell-depleted T cells, or PBMCs.

The trim removed 3 bases at V and 5 bases at J, leaving 10 bases unmatched. CDR1 and CDR2 (germline): GTSNPN, SVGIG (reference sequence). The CDR3 runs 15 residues. The assay was immunoSEQ multiplex PCR, and TCRdb's table has in-frame clones only and misses some. The sample has 280,000 or so clones; approximately 81% are singletons. The cohort comprised adults aged about 18 to 90 years residing in around 25 US areas. Membership in each cohort depended on participant-reported clinical history. Recovery meant two consecutive negative NP/OP PCR tests, professional clearance, or resolved symptoms. The sequence came from a woman in her fifties or sixties who had recovered from COVID-19. The chain is built from TRBV30 and TRBJ2-5, with TRBD1 matching 9 bases. The specimen was PBMCs or T cells enriched from blood (not recorded which). The CDR3 loop is CAWRYGTGMYETQYF. CDR3 bases: TGTGCCTGGAGGTATGGGACAGGGATGTACGAGACCCAGTACTTC.